The 24 T cell receptor beta chains given below trace back to one sample, sequenced in a study of blood T cells in healthy people across ages. A sample-barcoded 5' primer and a J-beta primer mix were used in a second PCR of about 7 to 12 cycles. In TCRdb, the 5' RACE reads were re-called with MiXCR into one record per CDR3 protein. The profile covers some 730,000 distinct CDR3 sequences, with over 20% appearing a single time and about 22% taken by the ten largest. Sequenced input: blood. The receptors were sampled from a man between 65 and 85 years old in good health.

Only a few counts were recorded for this clonotype. This rearrangement joins TRBV6-6 to TRBJ2-5; TRBD1 might be the D (5 bases). The J call is uncertain, as TRBJ2-7 better fits the DNA end. The CDR3 length is 15 residues. Germline values: CDR1 MNHNY, CDR2 SVGAGI (reference sequence). Here the CDR3 DNA reads TGTGCCAGCAGTACCCCCGGCACAGGCCGCTACGAGCAGTACTTC. The encoded protein is CASSTPGTGRYEQYF.

Only a few counts were recorded for this clonotype. The rearrangement links TRBV21-1 to TRBJ1-2. TRBV21-1 is labeled a pseudogene. This CDR3 spans 14 amino acids. The CDR3 DNA sequence: TGTGCCAGCACCGTTAGTGGCAGGACCTATGGCTACACCTTC. Protein: CASTVSGRTYGYTF.

The chain links TRBV24-1 to TRBJ2-1; TRBD1 might be the D (6 bases). Germline CDR1 KGHDR, CDR2 SFDVKD. CDR3 size: 15 residues. Between the trimmed V and J ends, which lost 5 bases and 1 base, there was a span of 11 bases. In nucleotides, the CDR3 is TGTGCCACCAGTGTAGGGGACATTTCCTACAATGAGCAGTTCTTC. It yields the protein CATSVGDISYNEQFF.

J is TRBJ2-3 and V is TRBV25-1, with 9 bases aligning to TRBD1. CDR3 size: 15 residues. V lost 4 bases to trimming and J lost 4 bases; unmatched junction nucleotides: 6. CDR1 MGHDK and CDR2 SYGVNS come from the germline V gene. The CDR3 here is CASSADRGPPDTQYF. The CDR3 nucleotides are TGTGCCAGCAGTGCGGACAGGGGACCCCCAGATACGCAGTATTTT. Full variable domain (missing parts from reference TRBV25-1 and TRBJ2-3): EADIYQTPRYLVIGTGKKITLECSQTMGHDKMYWYQQDPGMELHLIHYSYGVNSTEKGDLSSESTVSRIRTEHFPLTLESARPSHTSQYLCASSADRGPPDTQYFGPGTRLTVL.

The chain recombines TRBV4-1 with TRBJ2-5, with a possible D match to TRBD1 (5 bases). V shed 3 bases and J shed 5 bases, with 10 bases lying between them. Germline-derived CDR1 and CDR2 are MGHRA and YSYEKL. CDR3 length equals 13 residues. The DNA for the CDR3 is TGCGCCAGCAGCCATGGGGCAGGGGAGACCCAGTACTTC. It yields the protein CASSHGAGETQYF.

This clonotype was detected a few times. This chain joins TRBV7-9 and TRBJ2-3; 13 positions agree with TRBD2. CDR1 is SEHNR, CDR2 FQNEAQ, per germline (reference sequence). The V and J ends lost 5 bases and 4 bases, in that order; junction bases with no gene match: 15. This CDR3 spans 19 amino acids. The CDR3 region is CASSPSSGTSGIGADTQYF. CDR3 in DNA: TGTGCCAGCAGCCCCAGCTCCGGGACTAGCGGGATTGGGGCAGATACGCAGTATTTT.

This clonotype was picked up a small number of times. The chain has TRBV4-3 and TRBJ1-5, with no clear D. This CDR3 contains 15 residues. V was pared by 0 bases and J by 2 bases, with 8 bases between. CDR1 and CDR2 (germline): LGHNA, YSLEER. The CDR3 nucleotides read TGCGCCAGCAGCCAAGATCGGGGTCGCAATCAGCCCCAGCATTTT. It yields the protein CASSQDRGRNQPQHF.

The chain couples TRBV20-1 to TRBJ2-1, with 13 bases lining up with TRBD2. The CDR3 loop spans 15 amino acids. The germline V gene encodes CDR1 DFQATT and CDR2 SNEGSKA (reference sequence). Unmatched junction bases numbered 6, after V lost 5 bases and J lost 5 bases. CDR3 nucleotides: TGCAGTGCTGGCCGCGGGACTAGCGGGGACAATGAGCAGTTCTTC. Amino acids: CSAGRGTSGDNEQFF.

V usage is TRBV12-3 or TRBV12-4 and J usage is TRBJ1-6; D unclear. Trimming took 8 bases from V and 8 from J, leaving 10 bases between them. The CDR3 has 12 amino acids. CDR3 DNA: TGTGCCAGCGGCGGGGTTTATTCACCCCTCCACTTT. It encodes CASGGVYSPLHF.

This clonotype was observed a few times. Here the CDR3 reads CSVYHQDRKYEQYF. The CDR3, as DNA: TGCAGCGTTTATCATCAGGACCGCAAATACGAGCAGTACTTC. The chain employs TRBV29-1 and TRBJ2-7, with D hard to call. The CDR3 loop spans 14 amino acids. In germline, CDR1 is SQVTM, CDR2 ANQGSEA. V dropped 5 bases and J dropped 4 bases, with 18 bases sitting between them.

This clonotype was observed a handful of times. The chain employs TRBV7-2 and TRBJ1-2; 9 bases line up with TRBD1. J lost 4 bases, V lost 0 bases, and 3 bases had no gene match. CDR1 and CDR2 from the germline V gene are SGHTA and FQGNSA. The CDR3 covers 15 residues. The chain's CDR3 is CASSLAGTGSYGYTF. CDR3 sequence (DNA): TGTGCCAGCAGCTTAGCGGGGACAGGGAGCTATGGCTACACCTTC.

The CDR3 is CSASRDYPKNIQYF. The CDR3 coding sequence is TGCAGTGCTAGCCGGGACTACCCTAAAAACATTCAGTACTTC. This chain uses TRBV20-1 with TRBJ2-4; 7 nucleotides match TRBD2. The J segment lost 4 bases and the V segment lost 3 bases, leaving 6 bases of the junction unmatched. The CDR3 has 14 amino acids. In germline, CDR1 is DFQATT, CDR2 SNEGSKA (reference sequence).

This chain uses TRBV3-1 with TRBJ2-3; perhaps D is TRBD1 or TRBD2 (5 bases each). Germline CDR1 reads LGHDT; CDR2 reads YNNKEL (reference sequence). V lost 0 bases, J lost 3 bases, and 13 bases lay in between. The CDR3 spans 16 residues. The CDR3 DNA sequence: TGTGCCAGCAGCCAAGATATGAGGGGCGCAACAGATACGCAGTATTTT. Encoded protein: CASSQDMRGATDTQYF.

This clonotype was observed a handful of times. V is TRBV10-3 and J is TRBJ1-1; tentative D call: TRBD1 (6 bases). Germline CDR1 ENHRY, CDR2 SYGVKD. V dropped 6 bases and J dropped 0 bases, with 14 bases sitting between them. There are 15 residues in the CDR3. CDR3 DNA: TGTGCCATCAGGGGAGCTACAGGGATGAACACTGAAGCTTTCTTT. This sequence encodes CAIRGATGMNTEAFF.

This sequence joins TRBV6-1 and TRBJ2-4; weak D call: TRBD2 (5 bases). The CDR3 is made up of 16 amino acids. Germline V gene sequence: CDR1 MNHNS, CDR2 SASEGT. V was shortened by 6 bases and J by 0 bases, with 15 bases between the two germline ends. DNA of the CDR3: TGTGCCAGCAGACCTGAGGGAAACCTAGCCAAAAACATTCAGTACTTC. As protein: CASRPEGNLAKNIQYF.

The rearrangement uses TRBV29-1 and TRBJ2-1; D ambiguous. CDR1 SQVTM and CDR2 ANQGSEA come from the germline V gene. This CDR3 has 13 amino acids. With 3 bases removed from V and 5 bases from J, the gap between germline ends came to 11 bases. The CDR3 sequence is CSVEAVPNNEQFF. CDR3 DNA sequence: TGCAGCGTTGAGGCCGTACCCAACAATGAGCAGTTCTTC.

This clonotype has a handful of counts. V is TRBV6-1 and J is TRBJ1-4; weak D call: TRBD1 (5 bases). The CDR3 has 12 amino acids. Trimming pared 7 bases from V and 15 bases from J, leaving 18 bases between. The V gene's germline CDR1 is MNHNS and CDR2 SASEGT. The DNA of the CDR3 is TGTGCCAGCACCGAAGGGCAGGGAGTCGTGTTTTTT. It codes for CASTEGQGVVFF.

The chain has TRBV6-6 and TRBJ2-2; D could derive from TRBD1 or TRBD2 (7 bases each). This CDR3 spans 15 amino acids. V dropped 2 bases and J dropped 4 bases, with 11 bases sitting between them. Germline V gene data show CDR1 as MNHNY and CDR2 as SVGAGI (reference sequence). The CDR3 DNA reads as TGTGCCAGCAGTTACCGGGGGGACAGCACCGGGGAGCTGTTTTTT. It translates to CASSYRGDSTGELFF.

CDR3 sequence reads: CASSPYIANNEKLFF. The CDR3 DNA follows: TGTGCCAGCTCACCATATATCGCAAATAATGAAAAACTGTTTTTT. The chain joins TRBV18 to TRBJ1-4; D is ambiguous. The germline V gene has CDR1 KGHSH and CDR2 LQKENI. Trimming pared 2 bases from V and 4 bases from J, leaving 11 bases between. The CDR3 has 15 residues.

V and J are TRBV9 and TRBJ2-2, with a possible D match to TRBD2 (6 bases). CDR1 SGDLS and CDR2 YYNGEE come from the germline V gene. With 2 bases removed from V and 6 bases from J, the gap between germline ends came to 11 bases. The CDR3 has 14 amino acids. The CDR3 reads CASSVSPGAGELFF. CDR3 in DNA: TGTGCCAGCAGCGTTTCCCCGGGGGCCGGGGAGCTGTTTTTT.

This clonotype was counted a few times. The chain uses TRBV27 and TRBJ2-3; D not certain. V lost 3 bases to trimming and J lost 4 bases, with 14 bases between them. The germline gives CDR1 MNHEY, CDR2 SMNVEV (reference sequence). The CDR3 spans 15 residues. For the CDR3, the DNA is TGTGCCAGCAGTTTCGGCTGGAGAGGCGCAGATACGCAGTATTTT. It is translated as CASSFGWRGADTQYF.

The chain uses TRBV12-3 or TRBV12-4 and TRBJ2-1; TRBD2 is a possible D gene (5 bases). Trimming removed 2 bases at V and 4 bases at J, with 6 bases between. The CDR3 has 13 amino acids. The CDR3 DNA is TGTGCCAGCAGTTTATGGACTTACAATGAGCAGTTCTTC. Translating gives CASSLWTYNEQFF.

This clonotype was detected only a few times. This sequence joins TRBV24-1 and TRBJ2-5; D possibly corresponds to TRBD1 (9 bases). Trimming stripped 5 bases from V and 4 bases from J, with 28 bases between. The germline V gene has CDR1 KGHDR and CDR2 SFDVKD. The CDR3 is 19 residues long. The CDR3 loop is CATSVSRGGQGNFRETQYF. Written as DNA, the CDR3 is TGTGCCACCAGTGTTTCTCGGGGGGGACAGGGTAATTTTCGAGAGACCCAGTACTTC.

This clonotype was detected many times. The chain uses TRBV29-1 and TRBJ2-3, with 7 positions matching TRBD1. V shed 7 bases and J 4 bases; nucleotides not matched to a gene: 11. The CDR3 sequence is 14 residues long. Germline lookup yields CDR1 SQVTM and CDR2 ANQGSEA. DNA of the CDR3: TGCAGCGCTAGAGGGGGCTCGGGTGCAGATACGCAGTATTTT. Translated, it gives CSARGGSGADTQYF.